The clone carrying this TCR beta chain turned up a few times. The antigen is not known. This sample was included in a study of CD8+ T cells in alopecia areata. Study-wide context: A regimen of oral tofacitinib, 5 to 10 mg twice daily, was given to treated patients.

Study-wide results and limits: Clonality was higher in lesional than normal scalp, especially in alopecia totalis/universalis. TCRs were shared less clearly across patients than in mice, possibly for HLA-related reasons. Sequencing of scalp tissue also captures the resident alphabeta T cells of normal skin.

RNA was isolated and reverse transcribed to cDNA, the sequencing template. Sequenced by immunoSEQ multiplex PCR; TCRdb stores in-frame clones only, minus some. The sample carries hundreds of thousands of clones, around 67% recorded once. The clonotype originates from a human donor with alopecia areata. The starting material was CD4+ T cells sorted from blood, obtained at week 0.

CDR3 sequence: CSVGSPGTEAFF. As DNA, the CDR3 is TGCAGCGTGGGGAGTCCCGGCACTGAAGCTTTCTTT. This sequence joins TRBV29-1 and TRBJ1-1; D is undetermined. V was shortened by 6 bases and J by 4 bases, with 12 bases between the two germline ends. CDR1 is SQVTM, CDR2 ANQGSEA, per germline. This CDR3 region has 12 residues. Supplemented by reference TRBV29-1 and TRBJ1-1, the full variable domain reads SAVISQKPSRDICQRGTSLTIQCQVDSQVTMMFWYRQQPGQSLTLIATANQGSEATYESGFVIDKFPISRPNLTFSTLTVSNMSPEDSSIYLCSVGSPGTEAFFGQGTRLTVV.